Detailed here is one T cell receptor beta chain. As yet, its antigen is unknown. The CDR3 loop spans 15 amino acids. The V and J ends lost 1 base and 8 bases, in that order; junction bases with no gene match: 8. Germline V lookup: CDR1 SGHTA, CDR2 FQGNSA. The study ran its PCR with 60 Vbeta and 13 Jbeta primers. Clones were read by immunoSEQ multiplex PCR, and TCRdb kept only the in-frame ones, dropping some. The data show fewer than 150,000 clones, approximately 69% seen once. This sample stems from a study of cytomegalovirus exposure and HLA in healthy donors. Study-level points and caveats: There were some V segments, including TRBV6-2 and TRBV6-3, excluded as indistinguishable.

The chain has TRBV7-2 and TRBJ1-1; 9 nucleotides align to TRBD1. The sequenced sample consisted of PBMCs. The source of this sequence is a woman aged 40 to 50 in good health and CMV-seropositive. As DNA, the CDR3 is TGTGCCAGCAGCTTAGGGGGAACAGGGGGCGCGGAAGCTTTCTTT. Residues: CASSLGGTGGAEAFF.